What follows are 13 T cell receptor beta chains derived from one specimen sequenced in a study of tumor and adjacent non-tumor tissue in lung cancer. The library came from three nested PCR rounds adapted from ARM-PCR protocols. One entry per CDR3 protein results from TCRdb running MiXCR on the multiplex PCR reads. The table lists 90,000 to 100,000 distinct CDR3 sequences, more than 80% of them singletons, with 30% in the top ten. No cell sorting was done before RNA was extracted from the tissue. This non-tumor lung sample came from over 3 cm beyond the tumor edge. Sequences were obtained from distant non-tumor lung tissue. These receptor sequences come from a man in his sixties with small cell lung cancer.

Points on this clonotype: Mismatch with germline at one junction end may stem from a read error. The rearrangement joins TRBV6-1 to TRBJ2-2; 7 bases are shared with TRBD2. CDR3 length: 15 residues. Germline V gene data show CDR1 as MNHNS and CDR2 as SASEGT. This CDR3 reads CANRREGRFTAELFF. The DNA of the CDR3 is TGTGCCAATAGGAGGGAGGGCCGCTTCACCGCGGAGCTGTTTTTT.

Points on this clonotype: Germline is not matched at one junction end, which may reflect a read error. The V gene is TRBV29-1, the J gene TRBJ2-2; 7 nucleotides match TRBD2. Germline CDR1 is SQVTM and CDR2 is ANQGSEA. The CDR3 runs 16 residues. In DNA form, the CDR3 reads TGCAGCGTTGAAAAGTGGATCGGGAGGAACACCGGGGAGCTGTTATTT. It yields the protein CSVEKWIGRNTGELLF.

This clonotype occurred a few times. A much larger clone differs from this one at a single base, so this may be a read error. The chain links TRBV5-5 to TRBJ2-1, with D hard to call. Per germline, CDR1 SGHKS and CDR2 YYEKEE (reference sequence). The CDR3 contains 14 residues. V was cut by 1 base and J by 5 bases, with 10 bases left in between. The CDR3 protein is CASSLRITHNEQFF. In DNA form, the CDR3 reads TGTGCCAGCAGCTTGAGGATTACCCACAATGAGCAGTTCTTC.

Turning to this clonotype: The junction departs from germline at one end; a sequencing error may be responsible. J is TRBJ2-7 and V is TRBV29-1, with a possible D match to TRBD2 (6 bases). CDR3 length: 14 residues. Per germline, CDR1 SQVTM and CDR2 ANQGSEA. The DNA for the CDR3 is TGCAGAGTTGGGGTGGCGGGGATAGGCGACGAGCAGTACTTC. This sequence encodes CRVGVAGIGDEQYF.

Notes on this clonotype: This may be a read error, as it is one base from a much larger clone. The V and J genes are TRBV24-1 and TRBJ2-1; 7 positions agree with TRBD2. Germline CDR1 is KGHDR and CDR2 is SFDVKD. The length of the CDR3 is 13 residues. V lost 8 bases to trimming and J lost 9 bases; unmatched junction nucleotides: 9. CDR3 region: CATNAGVSAEQFF. The CDR3 nucleotides read TGTGCCACCAATGCGGGAGTGAGCGCTGAGCAGTTCTTC.

The rearrangement links TRBV4-2 to TRBJ2-7; 9 bases are a match to TRBD2. CDR3 length equals 19 residues. J was trimmed by 0 bases and V by 0 bases; bases with no gene match: 12. Germline V gives CDR1 LGHNA, CDR2 YNFKEQ. The CDR3 coding sequence is TGTGCCAGCAGCCAAGAGTCCAGCGGGAGGACCACCTACTCCTACGAGCAGTACTTC. This encodes CASSQESSGRTTYSYEQYF.

This clonotype showed up many times. The chain has TRBV6-5 and TRBJ1-1; D gene unclear. This CDR3 has 13 residues. V lost 4 bases and J lost 5, with 11 bases in between. The germline gives CDR1 MNHEY, CDR2 SVGAGI. The CDR3 reads CASSSTRGTEAFF. The DNA for the CDR3 is TGTGCCAGCAGTTCTACGAGAGGGACTGAAGCTTTCTTT.

To note about this clonotype: The final CDR3 position lacks the conserved phenylalanine or tryptophan, pointing to a likely read error. No DNA is shown, since the ends of the CDR3 on it are uncertain; the CDR3 is the one TCRdb lists. The chain uses TRBV11-2 and TRBJ1-6; no check of the table's D call, TRBD1, against the DNA was made. Both ends counted, the CDR3 spans 15 residues. Germline loops: CDR1 SGHAT, CDR2 FQNNGV. The CDR3 region is CASSRTGQVNSPLHY.

Regarding this clonotype: One junction end disagrees with the germline gene, perhaps due to a read error. The chain is built from TRBV6-2 or TRBV6-3 and TRBJ2-5; no reliable D call. The CDR3 length is 14 residues. Germline CDR1 reads MNHEY; CDR2 reads SVGEGT. CDR3 region: CTSNYAGDPETQYF. The CDR3 nucleotides read TGTACCAGCAATTACGCCGGAGATCCAGAGACCCAGTACTTC.

On this clonotype: A read error may produce the germline difference seen at one junction end. The chain recombines TRBV11-1 with TRBJ2-1; a possible D gene is TRBD2 (6 bases). Per the germline V gene, CDR1 is SGHAT and CDR2 is FQDESV (reference sequence). The CDR3 consists of 18 residues. The CDR3 sequence: CTSSSESRTNGSGNEQFF. In nucleotides, the CDR3 is TGTACCAGCAGCTCAGAATCGAGGACTAACGGGAGTGGTAATGAGCAGTTCTTT.

Of note for this clonotype: Relative to the germline gene, one junction end is altered; a read error may explain this. CDR3 region: CASSLLLAGPAGTRELFF. The CDR3 region has the DNA TGTGCCAGCAGTCTTCTCCTAGCGGGGCCCGCGGGAACCAGGGAGCTGTTCTTT. The chain employs TRBV12-3 or TRBV12-4 and TRBJ2-2; TRBD2 agrees at 9 bases. The CDR3 contains 18 residues.

This clonotype was seen a single time. A much bigger clone sits one base away, suggesting this may be a read error. The genes are TRBV7-9 and TRBJ2-3, with D tentatively TRBD2 (6 bases). This CDR3 has 19 amino acids. Trimming stripped 0 bases from V and 4 bases from J, with 23 bases between. Germline loops: CDR1 SEHNR, CDR2 FQNEAQ (reference sequence). The CDR3 here is CASSLARPPFQRAPDTQYF. Written as DNA, the CDR3 is TGTGCCAGCAGCTTAGCGCGGCCCCCCTTTCAGCGGGCCCCAGATACGCAGTATTTT.

Concerning this clonotype itself: This may arise from a read error, as a much more abundant clone is one base away. The chain recombines TRBV20-1 with TRBJ1-2; D possibly corresponds to TRBD1 (6 bases). The CDR3 is 13 residues long. Trimming removed 0 bases from V and 6 bases from J, with 11 bases in between. Germline loops: CDR1 DFQATT, CDR2 SNEGSKA (reference sequence). In DNA form, the CDR3 reads TGCAGTGCTAGAGAGGACACAGGGAATGGCTACACCTTC. Protein product: CSAREDTGNGYTF.